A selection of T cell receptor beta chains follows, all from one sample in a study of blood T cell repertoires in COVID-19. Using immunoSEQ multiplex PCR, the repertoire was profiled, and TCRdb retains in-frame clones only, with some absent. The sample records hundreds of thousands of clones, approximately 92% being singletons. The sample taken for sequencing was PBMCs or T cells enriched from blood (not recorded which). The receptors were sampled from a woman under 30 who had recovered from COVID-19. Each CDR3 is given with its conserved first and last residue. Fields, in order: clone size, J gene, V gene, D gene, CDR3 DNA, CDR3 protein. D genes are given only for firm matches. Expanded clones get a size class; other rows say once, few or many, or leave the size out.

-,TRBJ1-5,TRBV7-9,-,TGTGCCAGCAGCTCCGTCAGGGAGGGCAATCAGCCCCAGCATTTT,CASSSVREGNQPQHF
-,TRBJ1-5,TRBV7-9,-,TGTGCCAGCAGCGCCCCCGGCTTCGGCAGGGGAGGCAATCAGCCCCAGCATTTT,CASSAPGFGRGGNQPQHF
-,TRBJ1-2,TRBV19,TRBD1,TGTGCCAGTAGTATAGTCGGACAGGGTGGAAGGTATGGCTACACCTTC,CASSIVGQGGRYGYTF
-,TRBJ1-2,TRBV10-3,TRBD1,TGTGCCATCAGTGAGGGGACAGGTTTCTATGGCTACACCTTC,CAISEGTGFYGYTF
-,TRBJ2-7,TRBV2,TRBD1,TGTGCCAGCAGAAGGACAGGGGCCTACGAGCAGTACTTC,CASRRTGAYEQYF
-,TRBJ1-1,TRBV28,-,TGTGCCAGCAGTTTCTCCGGGGGAGCGAACACTGAAGCTTTCTTT,CASSFSGGANTEAFF
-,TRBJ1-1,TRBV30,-,TGTGCCTGGAGTGTAGGGGGGGCGACTGAAGCTTTCTTT,CAWSVGGATEAFF
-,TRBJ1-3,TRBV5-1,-,TGCGCCAGCAGCTTGCAGGGTATCAACTCTGGAAACACCATATATTTT,CASSLQGINSGNTIYF
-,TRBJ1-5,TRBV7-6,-,TGTGCCAGCAGCTTAGGAGTAGGGGTCATTAGCAATCAGCCCCAGCATTTT,CASSLGVGVISNQPQHF
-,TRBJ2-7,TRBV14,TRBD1,TGTGCCAGCAGCCCGCTCCTGGGACAGGGCTACGAGCAGTACTTC,CASSPLLGQGYEQYF
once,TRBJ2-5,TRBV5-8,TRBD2,TGTGCCAGCAGCCCTCGCGGGGGTGGAGAGACCCAGTACTTC,CASSPRGGGETQYF
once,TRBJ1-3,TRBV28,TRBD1,TGTGCCAGCAGCCCACAGGGGTTTGGAAACACCATATATTTT,CASSPQGFGNTIYF
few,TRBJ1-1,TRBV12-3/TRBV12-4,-,TGTGCCAGCAGTTGGGGCAGAAACACTGAAGCTTTCTTT,CASSWGRNTEAFF
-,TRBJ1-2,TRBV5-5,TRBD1,TGTGCCAGCAGCTTGGCACAGGGGGCAGGTGGCTACACCTTC,CASSLAQGAGGYTF
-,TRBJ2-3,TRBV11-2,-,TGTGCCAGCAGCTTAGTTGCGGGGTCAAACACAGATACGCAGTATTTT,CASSLVAGSNTDTQYF
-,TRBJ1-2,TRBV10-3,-,TGTGCCATCAGTGACGACAGGTACTATGGCTACACCTTC,CAISDDRYYGYTF
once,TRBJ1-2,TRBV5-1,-,TGCGCCAGCAGCTTGTCTGAAGAGATAATTAACTATGGCTACACCTTC,CASSLSEEIINYGYTF
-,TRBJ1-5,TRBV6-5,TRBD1,TGTGCCAGCAGAAAGGACAGGGCATGGAATCAGCCCCAGCATTTT,CASRKDRAWNQPQHF
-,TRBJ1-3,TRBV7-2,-,TGTGCCAGCAGCTTAGGATTGGGGCAAGGAAACACCATATATTTT,CASSLGLGQGNTIYF
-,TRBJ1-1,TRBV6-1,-,TGTGCCAGCAGTGACCGGTGGAACACTGAAGCTTTCTTT,CASSDRWNTEAFF
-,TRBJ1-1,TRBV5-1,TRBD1,TGCGCCAGCAGCTTGGAAACAGGGGGTGAAGCTTTCTTT,CASSLETGGEAFF
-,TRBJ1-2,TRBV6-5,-,TGTGCCAGCGGATACTTGGGGCAAAACTATGGCTACACCTTC,CASGYLGQNYGYTF
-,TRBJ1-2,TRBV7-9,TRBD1,TGTGCCAGCAGCTTAGAGGCGCAGGGGGATGGCTACACCTTC,CASSLEAQGDGYTF
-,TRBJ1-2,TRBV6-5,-,TGTGCCAGCAGCGACGGAGTACGCTATGGCTACACCTTC,CASSDGVRYGYTF
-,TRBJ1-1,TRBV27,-,TGTGCCAGCAGTTGGTTCGCGCTACAGGGTGCCGGCACTGAAGCTTTCTTT,CASSWFALQGAGTEAFF
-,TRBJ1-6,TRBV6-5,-,TGTGCCAGAATCAGGACGGGAAATTCACCCCTCCACTTT,CARIRTGNSPLHF
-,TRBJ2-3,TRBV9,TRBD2,TGTGCCAGCAGCGTAGGTTTAGCGGGGGGCCGCACAGATACGCAGTATTTT,CASSVGLAGGRTDTQYF
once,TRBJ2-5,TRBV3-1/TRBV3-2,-,TGTGCCAGCAGCCCCTTCGAGGGGGGGCCTATGGAGACCCAGTACTTC,CASSPFEGGPMETQYF
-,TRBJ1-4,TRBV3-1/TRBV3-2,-,TGTGCCAGCAGCCTCCTACCCGGCGGGGGGGCTAATGGTGAAAAACTGTTTTTT,CASSLLPGGGANGEKLFF
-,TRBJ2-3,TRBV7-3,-,TGTGCCAGCAGCCCGACTAGATCTTGGGATACGCAGTATTTT,CASSPTRSWDTQYF
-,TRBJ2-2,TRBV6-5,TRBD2,TGTGCCAGCAGAGTTAGCGGGGGGGCGGCCGGGGAGCTGTTTTTT,CASRVSGGAAGELFF
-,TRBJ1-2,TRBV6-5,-,TGTGCCGTGGCCAGGGTTCCTTATGGCTACACCTTC,CAVARVPYGYTF
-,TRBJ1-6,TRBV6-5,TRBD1,TGTGCCAGCAGTTTATACAGGGGGTTGAATTCACCCCTCCACTTT,CASSLYRGLNSPLHF
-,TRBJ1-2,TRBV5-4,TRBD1,TGTGCCAGCAGCTTGGGACAGGGGGCTGAGAAAAGGGGCTACACCTTC,CASSLGQGAEKRGYTF
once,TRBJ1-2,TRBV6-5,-,TGTGCCAGTCAGGGCAGCTCTAACTATGGCTACACCTTC,CASQGSSNYGYTF
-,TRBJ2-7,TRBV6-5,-,TGTGCCAGCAGTTACTCAACAGTTACGACCTACGAGCAGTACTTC,CASSYSTVTTYEQYF
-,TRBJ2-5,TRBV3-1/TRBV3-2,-,TGTGCCAGCAGCCAAGATCCGGGATTGGAGACCCAGTACTTC,CASSQDPGLETQYF
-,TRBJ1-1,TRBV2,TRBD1,TGTGCCAGCACGGGACAGGGTCTGAGGACTGAAGCTTTCTTT,CASTGQGLRTEAFF
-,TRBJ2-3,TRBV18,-,TGTGCCAGCTTCCGGGACAACACAGATACGCAGTATTTT,CASFRDNTDTQYF
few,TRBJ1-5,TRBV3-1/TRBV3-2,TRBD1,TGTGCCAGCAGTCAGACAGGGGGTTATCAGCCCCAGCATTTT,CASSQTGGYQPQHF
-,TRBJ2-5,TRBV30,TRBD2,TGTGCCTGGAGTGTACTGACTAGCGGAGCCTTCCAAGAGACCCAGTACTTC,CAWSVLTSGAFQETQYF
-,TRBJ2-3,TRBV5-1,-,TGCGCCAGCAGCCCGGGGGATACGCAGTATTTT,CASSPGDTQYF